This T cell receptor beta chain stems from a study of blood T cell repertoires in COVID-19. The overall study: Sample material is recorded as cDNA or gDNA derived from T cells, B-cell-depleted T cells, or PBMCs.

This clone was seen a single time. The V gene end was trimmed by 5 bases and the J gene end by 8 bases; junction bases not matched to a gene: 5. CDR3 length: 12 amino acids. Sequenced by immunoSEQ multiplex PCR; TCRdb stores in-frame clones only, minus some. The sample contains some 150,000 clones, approximately 87% of which appear only once. Source material: PBMCs or T cells enriched from blood (not recorded which). The receptor was isolated from a woman aged 30 to 39 with acute COVID-19. The V call is TRBV12-3 or TRBV12-4, the J call TRBJ1-1, with 7 bases that match TRBD1. The CDR3: CASSIRGQEAFF. CDR3 nucleotide sequence: TGTGCCAGCAGTATCAGGGGACAGGAAGCTTTCTTT.